The 21 T cell receptor beta chains listed next were all sequenced from one sample in a study of CD8 T cells in ankylosing spondylitis. TCRdb re-called the 5' RACE reads through MiXCR, storing one row per CDR3 protein. The repertoire consists of 25,000 to 35,000 distinct CDR3 sequences, with approximately 14% occurring once and the leading ten covering about 40%. The sequencing input was blood. The receptors originated from a male donor with ankylosing spondylitis or in good health (not recorded which).

Only a few counts were recorded for this clonotype. V and J are TRBV24-1 and TRBJ2-2, with TRBD1 matching over 7 bases. Germline CDR1 is KGHDR and CDR2 is SFDVKD. The CDR3 is 18 amino acids. J lost 2 bases, V lost 3 bases, and 11 bases had no gene match. The CDR3 sequence is CATSDPVPGQTNTGELFF. The CDR3 DNA reads TGTGCCACCAGTGATCCCGTACCGGGACAGACTAACACCGGGGAGCTGTTTTTT.

The chain is built from TRBV11-2 and TRBJ2-2, with D perhaps matching TRBD1 (5 bases). This CDR3 is 16 amino acids long. Trimming removed 4 bases from V and 1 base from J, with 13 bases in between. The germline CDR1 and CDR2 sequences are SGHAT and FQNNGV. The CDR3 region is CASSYNPDKNTGELFF. CDR3 nucleotides: TGTGCCAGCAGCTATAACCCGGACAAGAACACCGGGGAGCTGTTTTTT.

This clonotype was seen only a few times. The V gene is TRBV12-3 or TRBV12-4, the J gene TRBJ2-3; D perhaps matches TRBD1 (6 bases). The V gene lost 3 bases and the J gene lost 3 bases, with 13 bases spanning the gap. CDR3 length equals 15 residues. CDR3 sequence: CASSLTGGKTDTQYF. CDR3 in DNA: TGTGCCAGCAGTTTGACAGGTGGTAAGACAGATACGCAGTATTTT.

This clonotype was recorded many times. V gene TRBV5-1 combines with J gene TRBJ2-2; D call uncertain. Trimming stripped 1 base from V and 0 bases from J, with 4 bases between. The CDR3 is made up of 14 amino acids. CDR1 is SGHRS and CDR2 is YFSETQ in the germline V gene. The CDR3 spells CASSLSPNTGELFF. CDR3 sequence (DNA): TGCGCCAGCAGCTTGAGCCCGAACACCGGGGAGCTGTTTTTT.

This chain joins TRBV19 and TRBJ2-6; D tentatively reads TRBD1 or TRBD2 (5 bases each). Trimming cost V 6 bases and J 3 bases, with 12 bases left between them. CDR1 and CDR2 from the germline V gene are LNHDA and SQIVND (reference sequence). This CDR3 comprises 15 residues. The CDR3 loop is CASRQGAGGANVLTF. The DNA of the CDR3 is TGTGCCAGTAGGCAGGGCGCGGGTGGGGCCAACGTCCTGACTTTC.

This chain joins TRBV29-1 and TRBJ2-4; 8 bases map to TRBD1. This CDR3 contains 13 residues. The ends lost 7 bases at V and 8 bases at J; junction bases unmatched: 10. Germline CDR1 and CDR2: SQVTM and ANQGSEA. The CDR3 here is CSASQGARDIQYF. The CDR3 DNA sequence: TGCAGCGCCTCCCAGGGGGCAAGGGACATTCAGTACTTC.

This clonotype was seen a handful of times. The chain links TRBV12-3 or TRBV12-4 to TRBJ1-1; D is unresolved. V was clipped by 3 bases and J by 1 base, with 9 bases between them. The CDR3 covers 14 residues. The CDR3 sequence is CASSFWRPNTEAFF. The CDR3 DNA reads as TGTGCCAGCAGTTTCTGGCGGCCGAACACTGAAGCTTTCTTT.

This clonotype was recorded a few times. The chain couples TRBV29-1 to TRBJ2-5; 8 positions match TRBD2. The germline V gene encodes CDR1 SQVTM and CDR2 ANQGSEA. V was pared by 7 bases and J by 4 bases, with 11 bases of the junction left unmatched. This CDR3 comprises 14 residues. In DNA, the CDR3 is TGCAGCGCCGGCCCAAGCGGGAGTGCAGAGACCCAGTACTTC. This gives the protein CSAGPSGSAETQYF.

This clonotype was observed a handful of times. V and J are TRBV6-2 or TRBV6-3 and TRBJ2-1; 11 bases are shared with TRBD2. Germline V CDR1 and CDR2: MNHEY, SVGEGT. The ends lost 6 bases at V and 2 bases at J; junction bases unmatched: 3. The CDR3 extends over 15 amino acids. The CDR3 spells CASRQLAGAYNEQFF. Here the CDR3 DNA reads TGTGCCAGCAGGCAACTAGCGGGAGCCTACAATGAGCAGTTCTTC.

This rearrangement joins TRBV20-1 to TRBJ1-1; D remains ambiguous. The CDR3 spans 14 residues. The V end lost 1 base, the J end lost 1 base, and 10 bases lay between the germline ends. Germline values: CDR1 DFQATT, CDR2 SNEGSKA (reference sequence). CDR3 amino acids: CSARVEGSNTEAFF. The CDR3 nucleotides are TGCAGTGCTAGAGTGGAGGGCTCGAACACTGAAGCTTTCTTT.

This clonotype was recorded a few times. The chain uses TRBV6-2 or TRBV6-3 and TRBJ2-3; the D gene could be TRBD1 or TRBD2 (5 bases each). CDR1 and CDR2 from the germline V gene are MNHEY and SVGEGT. CDR3 length: 16 amino acids. Trimming took off 6 bases at V and 0 bases at J, with 16 bases between the two ends. CDR3 amino acids: CASSPLGELSTDTQYF. CDR3 bases: TGTGCCAGCAGCCCTCTAGGGGAGTTAAGCACAGATACGCAGTATTTT.

This clonotype was seen a handful of times. The rearrangement joins TRBV28 to TRBJ2-1; D gene unclear. This CDR3 contains 12 residues. Germline V gene sequence: CDR1 MDHEN, CDR2 SYDVKM. Trimming stripped 3 bases from V and 4 bases from J, with 4 bases between. The CDR3 DNA sequence: TGTGCCAGCAGTTTCCAGTACAATGAGCAGTTCTTC. It specifies CASSFQYNEQFF.

This CDR3 reads CASSPTGAWDTQYF. CDR3 DNA sequence: TGTGCCAGCTCACCGACGGGGGCGTGGGATACGCAGTATTTT. J is TRBJ2-3 and V is TRBV18; D is possibly TRBD1 or TRBD2 (6 bases each). The V gene lost 3 bases and the J gene lost 6 bases, with 13 bases spanning the gap. The CDR3 is 14 residues long. Germline V gene lookup returns CDR1 KGHSH and CDR2 LQKENI.

The chain links TRBV7-2 to TRBJ2-1, with 12 bases aligning to TRBD1. J was trimmed by 10 bases and V by 5 bases; bases with no gene match: 9. This CDR3 is 15 amino acids long. Germline-derived CDR1 and CDR2 are SGHTA and FQGNSA. The CDR3 sequence is CASSPPGTGGSEQFF. CDR3 DNA: TGTGCCAGCAGCCCTCCCGGGACAGGGGGCAGCGAGCAGTTCTTC.

This clonotype has just a few counts. The rearrangement joins TRBV12-3 or TRBV12-4 to TRBJ2-2; 7 bases are a match to TRBD2. J lost 5 bases, V lost 6 bases, and 3 bases had no gene match. The CDR3 covers 13 residues. CDR3 DNA sequence: TGTGCCAGCAGCCGGACTAGAACCGGGGAGCTGTTTTTT. It encodes CASSRTRTGELFF.

The V call is TRBV4-1, the J call TRBJ2-3, with 14 bases fitting TRBD2. The length of the CDR3 is 17 residues. V shed 1 base, J shed 2 bases, and the junction held 2 bases outside the gene matches. In germline, CDR1 is MGHRA, CDR2 YSYEKL. CDR3 in DNA: TGCGCCAGCAGCCAAGGACTAGCGGGAGGGTACACAGATACGCAGTATTTT. It translates to CASSQGLAGGYTDTQYF.

The gene calls are TRBV7-2 and TRBJ2-1; D gene uncertain. The length of the CDR3 is 15 residues. Trimming took 3 bases from V and 5 from J, leaving 14 bases between them. Germline V gene sequence: CDR1 SGHTA, CDR2 FQGNSA. The CDR3 loop is CASSFPWQRNNEQFF. The CDR3 nucleotides read TGTGCCAGCAGCTTTCCCTGGCAGCGCAACAATGAGCAGTTCTTC. The full variable domain, completed using reference TRBV7-2 and TRBJ2-1, is GAGVSQSPSNKVTEKGKDVELRCDPISGHTALYWYRQSLGQGLEFLIYFQGNSAPDKSGLPSDRFSAERTGGSVSTLTIQRTQQEDSAVYLCASSFPWQRNNEQFFGPGTRLTVL.

V usage is TRBV2 and J usage is TRBJ2-1; TRBD1 is a possible D gene (6 bases). The germline V gene has CDR1 SNHLY and CDR2 FYNNEI. V lost 3 bases, J lost 0 bases, and 9 bases lay in between. The CDR3 covers 15 residues. DNA for the CDR3: TGTGCCAGCAGTGAGGCCAGGGGCTCCTACAATGAGCAGTTCTTC. Translating gives CASSEARGSYNEQFF. Full variable domain (outside the CDR3, taken from reference TRBV2 and TRBJ2-1): EPEVTQTPSHQVTQMGQEVILRCVPISNHLYFYWYRQILGQKVEFLVSFYNNEISEKSEIFDDQFSVERPDGSNFTLKIRSTKLEDSAMYFCASSEARGSYNEQFFGPGTRLTVL.

The chain carries TRBV12-3 or TRBV12-4 and TRBJ1-5, with D uncertain. V lost 5 bases, J lost 2 bases, and 10 bases lay in between. There are 14 residues in the CDR3. The CDR3 nucleotides read TGTGCCAGCAGTCTAGACGGTCGCAATCAGCCCCAGCATTTT. This gives the protein CASSLDGRNQPQHF.

The chain employs TRBV7-6 and TRBJ2-3; no definite D call. V was clipped by 5 bases and J by 4 bases, with 7 bases between them. This CDR3 spans 12 amino acids. Germline values: CDR1 SGHVS, CDR2 FNYEAQ. CDR3 DNA sequence: TGTGCCAGCAGCCCACCGCCAGATACGCAGTATTTT. It codes for CASSPPPDTQYF.

This clonotype turned up a few times. The chain recombines TRBV5-1 with TRBJ2-1, with D possibly being TRBD2 (5 bases). Germline V gene lookup returns CDR1 SGHRS and CDR2 YFSETQ. This CDR3 comprises 11 residues. V was clipped by 3 bases and J by 9 bases, with 7 bases between them. CDR3 region: CASSWEFEQFF. CDR3 in DNA: TGCGCCAGCAGCTGGGAGTTTGAGCAGTTCTTC. Full variable domain (rest looked up from reference TRBV5-1 and TRBJ2-1): KAGVTQTPRYLIKTRGQQVTLSCSPISGHRSVSWYQQTPGQGLQFLFEYFSETQRNKGNFPGRFSGRQFSNSRSEMNVSTLELGDSALYLCASSWEFEQFFGPGTRLTVL.